The 30 T cell receptor beta chains below all came from one sample that was sequenced in a study of control samples from healthy donors and cancer patients. Clones were sequenced by immunoSEQ multiplex PCR, and TCRdb holds only the in-frame ones, with some missing. The data show about 80,000 clones, less than 90% seen once. Source material: blood. The receptors stem from a woman in her fifties or sixties in good health.

The V and J genes are TRBV23-1 and TRBJ1-1; D uncertain. TRBV23-1 is an ORF, and what it does is uncertain. Between the trimmed V and J ends, which lost 10 bases and 11 bases, there was a span of 20 bases. This CDR3 is 12 amino acids long. CDR3 sequence: CATIIRTFGAFF. In DNA, the CDR3 is TGCGCCACCATAATTAGGACGTTCGGGGCTTTCTTT.

This chain joins TRBV27 and TRBJ2-7; D gene ambiguous. The CDR3 loop spans 15 amino acids. Germline V gives CDR1 MNHEY, CDR2 SMNVEV (reference sequence). The ends were cut back, 4 bases at V and 3 bases at J, with 16 bases in the middle. Here the CDR3 reads CASSSQGGIDYEQYF. CDR3 nucleotides: TGTGCCAGCAGTTCCCAAGGTGGCATTGACTACGAGCAGTACTTC.

V usage is TRBV3-1 (or the pseudogene TRBV3-2) and J usage is TRBJ1-3; D is uncertain. The CDR3 covers 17 residues. Germline V lookup: CDR1 LGHDT, CDR2 YNNKEL (reference sequence). The V end was cut by 0 bases, the J end by 0 bases, with 12 bases between. The CDR3 sequence: CASSQDVKGFSGNTIYF. CDR3 DNA: TGTGCCAGCAGCCAAGATGTTAAGGGCTTCTCTGGAAACACCATATATTTT.

The chain uses TRBV6-5 and TRBJ1-1, with unresolved D. Trimming took 5 bases from V and 4 from J, leaving 17 bases between them. In germline, CDR1 is MNHEY, CDR2 SVGAGI. There are 15 residues in the CDR3. The CDR3 DNA reads TGTGCCAGCAGTATCGGGCAGTCGTATGGCACTGAAGCTTTCTTT. Translation: CASSIGQSYGTEAFF.

V usage is TRBV10-3 and J usage is TRBJ2-1, with 10 bases aligning to TRBD2. The V gene end was trimmed by 5 bases and the J gene end by 6 bases; junction bases not matched to a gene: 4. The CDR3 has 14 amino acids. Germline V lookup: CDR1 ENHRY, CDR2 SYGVKD. For the CDR3, the DNA is TGTGCCATCAGTATAGCGGGGGGATTCAATGAGCAGTTCTTC. This encodes CAISIAGGFNEQFF.

This clone was seen just once. Other DNA sequences from this sample encode an identical CDR3 as well. The V call is TRBV7-2, the J call TRBJ1-1; TRBD1 matches 11 bases. This CDR3 has 16 amino acids. Germline V CDR1 and CDR2: SGHTA, FQGNSA. The trim removed 3 bases at V and 4 bases at J, leaving 7 bases unmatched. Here the CDR3 reads CASSFGTGGGLTEAFF. The CDR3 bases are TGTGCCAGCAGCTTCGGGACAGGGGGGGGGCTCACTGAAGCTTTCTTT.

CDR3: CASRPSAGNNSPLHF. The CDR3 nucleotides read TGTGCCAGTAGGCCCTCGGCAGGGAATAATTCACCCCTCCACTTT. The chain has TRBV19 and TRBJ1-6; weak D call: TRBD1 (5 bases). The CDR3 loop spans 15 amino acids. Germline V gives CDR1 LNHDA, CDR2 SQIVND (reference sequence). V lost 6 bases and J lost 5, with 14 bases in between.

The CDR3: CASSPSTGIYNEQFF. The DNA of the CDR3 is TGTGCCAGCTCACCATCGACAGGGATCTACAATGAGCAGTTCTTC. The V and J genes are TRBV18 and TRBJ2-1, with 7 bases that match TRBD1. The CDR3 has 15 residues. Trimming at V came to 2 bases and at J to 3 bases, leaving 4 bases not matched to a gene. CDR1 is KGHSH, CDR2 LQKENI, per germline. Filled out from reference TRBV18 and TRBJ2-1, the complete variable domain reads NAGVMQNPRHLVRRRGQEARLRCSPMKGHSHVYWYRQLPEEGLKFMVYLQKENIIDESGMPKERFSAEFPKEGPSILRIQQVVRGDSAAYFCASSPSTGIYNEQFFGPGTRLTVL.

The rearrangement joins TRBV27 to TRBJ1-1; D unclear. The V end lost 3 bases, the J end lost 1 base, and 12 bases lay between the germline ends. Germline CDR1 is MNHEY and CDR2 is SMNVEV (reference sequence). The CDR3 consists of 15 residues. The DNA of the CDR3 is TGTGCCAGCAGTTTTTCGGGGTGGGGGAACACTGAAGCTTTCTTT. Its translation is CASSFSGWGNTEAFF.

The rearrangement joins TRBV7-6 to TRBJ1-4, with D uncertain. V lost 3 bases to trimming and J lost 8 bases, with 7 bases between them. The CDR3 runs 12 residues. The germline gives CDR1 SGHVS, CDR2 FNYEAQ. CDR3 nucleotide sequence: TGTGCCAGCAGCTTGACACGGGAAAAACTGTTTTTT. Translation: CASSLTREKLFF.

By share, this clone counts as medium-sized. V gene TRBV11-2 combines with J gene TRBJ1-1; D possibly corresponds to TRBD1 (5 bases). The CDR3 is 12 amino acids. Between the trimmed V and J ends, which lost 1 base and 8 bases, there was a span of 8 bases. Germline V gene data show CDR1 as SGHAT and CDR2 as FQNNGV. CDR3 residues: CASSLGQLEAFF. The CDR3 nucleotides read TGTGCCAGCAGCTTAGGACAGTTAGAAGCTTTCTTT.

V gene TRBV3-1 (or the pseudogene TRBV3-2) combines with J gene TRBJ2-5; possibly TRBD2 for D (6 bases). V gave up 2 bases and J gave up 2 bases, with 15 bases separating them. This CDR3 has 16 residues. The germline V gene has CDR1 LGHDT and CDR2 YNNKEL (reference sequence). CDR3 sequence: CASSQNAAGGQETQYF. CDR3 nucleotides: TGTGCCAGCAGCCAAAACGCAGCGGGCGGGCAAGAGACCCAGTACTTC.

V is TRBV7-2 and J is TRBJ1-3; D might be TRBD1 (5 bases). Trimming left V 5 bases short and J 5 bases short, with 19 bases between. The CDR3 totals 16 residues. Germline V gives CDR1 SGHTA, CDR2 FQGNSA. CDR3 nucleotides: TGTGCCAGCAGCCAATCCGGGAGGGGATCTCGAAACACCATATATTTT. Amino acid sequence: CASSQSGRGSRNTIYF.

The V and J genes are TRBV2 and TRBJ1-2; D call uncertain. Germline loops: CDR1 SNHLY, CDR2 FYNNEI. V was pared by 6 bases and J by 8 bases, with 10 bases between. The CDR3 is 11 amino acids. The CDR3 loop is CASSPNRGYTF. The CDR3 DNA reads as TGTGCCAGCAGCCCTAACCGAGGCTACACCTTC.

This sequence joins TRBV30 and TRBJ1-5, with 8 bases lining up with TRBD1. V shed 6 bases and J 0 bases; nucleotides not matched to a gene: 22. This CDR3 region has 20 residues. CDR1 and CDR2 (germline): GTSNPN, SVGIG (reference sequence). The CDR3 DNA reads TGTGCCTGTTTTCTATTCAGGGGGCTCGGGGGGAGCCGTAGCAATCAGCCCCAGCATTTT. Protein: CACFLFRGLGGSRSNQPQHF.

The V call is TRBV5-1, the J call TRBJ1-5; no reliable D call. In germline, CDR1 is SGHRS, CDR2 YFSETQ. Trimming shortened V by 1 base and J by 0 bases, and 2 bases separated the two germline ends. The CDR3 loop spans 13 amino acids. CDR3 coding DNA: TGCGCCAGCAGCTTGAATAGCAATCAGCCCCAGCATTTT. Translating gives CASSLNSNQPQHF.

The chain carries TRBV6-5 and TRBJ2-3; D remains unclear. V was pared by 6 bases and J by 2 bases, with 9 bases between. Germline CDR1 MNHEY, CDR2 SVGAGI. This CDR3 is built from 13 residues. CDR3 in amino acids: CASSPENTDTQYF. The DNA for the CDR3 is TGTGCCAGCAGCCCGGAAAACACAGATACGCAGTATTTT.

The CDR3 sequence: CASSLYYDGSSYNEQFF. The CDR3 DNA follows: TGTGCCAGCAGTTTATATTACGACGGAAGCTCCTACAATGAGCAGTTCTTC. The rearrangement uses TRBV27 and TRBJ2-1; D unclear. The CDR3 runs 17 residues. The ends were cut back, 1 base at V and 0 bases at J, with 13 bases in the middle. Germline CDR1 and CDR2: MNHEY and SMNVEV (reference sequence).

The rearrangement links TRBV24-1 to TRBJ2-1; tentatively, D is TRBD1 (8 bases). CDR3 size: 16 residues. Germline V gene lookup returns CDR1 KGHDR and CDR2 SFDVKD. With 0 bases removed from V and 5 bases from J, the gap between germline ends came to 13 bases. CDR3 amino acids: CATSDLTGGAHNEQFF. The CDR3 DNA follows: TGTGCCACCAGTGATTTGACAGGGGGGGCACACAATGAGCAGTTCTTC.

The rearrangement uses TRBV18 and TRBJ2-1; TRBD1 or TRBD2 may be the D gene (5 bases each). The germline CDR1 and CDR2 sequences are KGHSH and LQKENI. Trimming removed 3 bases from V and 0 bases from J, with 9 bases in between. The CDR3 runs to 15 residues. The chain's CDR3 is CASSPRDGSYNEQFF. The DNA of the CDR3 is TGTGCCAGCTCACCTAGGGACGGCTCCTACAATGAGCAGTTCTTC.

The chain joins TRBV10-3 to TRBJ1-6; TRBD1 agrees at 9 bases. Losses at the gene ends were 6 bases for V and 9 bases for J; bases not matched to a gene: 3. The germline V gene encodes CDR1 ENHRY and CDR2 SYGVKD. The CDR3 covers 13 residues. In DNA form, the CDR3 reads TGTGCCATCAGGGGACAGGGCGGTTCACCCCTCCACTTT. Protein product: CAIRGQGGSPLHF.

This rearrangement joins TRBV20-1 to TRBJ1-5, with D perhaps TRBD1 (5 bases). CDR1 and CDR2 (germline): DFQATT, SNEGSKA (reference sequence). Trimming took 3 bases from V and 7 from J, leaving 19 bases between them. This CDR3 has 15 amino acids. The CDR3 region has the DNA TGCAGTGCTAGTCCGGATTCAGGGCGACGCCAGCCCCAGCATTTT. Its protein is CSASPDSGRRQPQHF.

The J gene is TRBJ1-4, the V gene TRBV6-2 or TRBV6-3; TRBD1 might be the D (6 bases). Germline V gene lookup returns CDR1 MNHEY and CDR2 SVGEGT. V lost 5 bases and J 8 bases, leaving 12 bases between the germline ends. The CDR3 is made up of 13 amino acids. The CDR3 bases are TGTGCCAGCAGTCGTAACAGGGACGAAAAACTGTTTTTT. Encoded protein: CASSRNRDEKLFF.

V gene TRBV4-1 combines with J gene TRBJ1-3; 7 bases align to TRBD1. In germline, CDR1 is MGHRA, CDR2 YSYEKL. This CDR3 comprises 16 residues. The V segment lost 3 bases and the J segment 0 bases; nucleotides outside the gene matches: 5. CDR3 sequence reads: CASSQRDRASGNTIYF. The CDR3 nucleotides read TGCGCCAGCAGCCAGAGAGACAGGGCCTCTGGAAACACCATATATTTT.

This chain connects TRBV2 to TRBJ1-5; D remains ambiguous. Trimming removed 5 bases from V and 3 bases from J, with 11 bases in between. The CDR3 is 14 residues long. Germline V gene sequence: CDR1 SNHLY, CDR2 FYNNEI. The CDR3 DNA sequence: TGTGCCAGCAGTAGGACCAAGCTCAATCAGCCCCAGCATTTT. It yields the protein CASSRTKLNQPQHF.

The sample holds one count of this clone. V and J are TRBV9 and TRBJ2-2; D is perhaps TRBD1 or TRBD2 (6 bases each). Trimming removed 4 bases from V and 3 bases from J, with 13 bases in between. Germline V gene sequence: CDR1 SGDLS, CDR2 YYNGEE. This CDR3 contains 15 residues. CDR3 in amino acids: CASSPEGGDTGELFF. The CDR3 DNA reads as TGTGCCAGCAGCCCAGAGGGGGGCGACACCGGGGAGCTGTTTTTT.

V and J are TRBV24-1 and TRBJ1-5; D gene unclear. Germline CDR1 reads KGHDR; CDR2 reads SFDVKD. V shed 6 bases and J shed 5 bases, with 7 bases lying between them. The CDR3 spans 12 residues. In DNA form, the CDR3 reads TGTGCCACCAGTTCGGGTTATCAGCCCCAGCATTTT. Translated: CATSSGYQPQHF.

The chain has TRBV12-5 and TRBJ1-3; no reliable D call. The CDR3 sequence is 15 residues long. Germline V gene lookup returns CDR1 LGHNT and CDR2 FRNRAP. Trimming took 7 bases from V and 0 from J, leaving 13 bases between them. CDR3 loop: CASAVGSYSGNTIYF. The CDR3 region has the DNA TGTGCTAGTGCAGTGGGTTCTTACTCTGGAAACACCATATATTTT.

This chain connects TRBV7-8 to TRBJ1-1, with D unclear. The CDR3 totals 14 residues. The V end was cut by 5 bases, the J end by 1 base, with 11 bases between. Germline V gene data show CDR1 as SGHVS and CDR2 as FQNEAQ. CDR3 in DNA: TGTGCCAGCAGCCGCGGGTCGGGGAACACTGAAGCTTTCTTT. Residues: CASSRGSGNTEAFF.

The chain employs TRBV5-6 and TRBJ2-1; 8 positions match TRBD1. The V gene's germline CDR1 is SGHDT and CDR2 YYEEEE. V shed 1 base and J 2 bases; nucleotides not matched to a gene: 2. This CDR3 spans 15 amino acids. CDR3 in DNA: TGTGCCAGCAGCTTGATACAGGGGGCCTACAATGAGCAGTTCTTC. Its protein is CASSLIQGAYNEQFF.